This T cell receptor beta chain was documented in a study of blood T cell repertoires in COVID-19. Study-wide background: There were acute and convalescent COVID-19 samples, and they came from the United States, Italy and Spain. The cDNA or gDNA used as material had been derived from T cells, B-cell-depleted T cells, or PBMCs.

V lost 4 bases, J lost 9 bases, and 2 bases stayed unmatched. CDR3 size: 12 residues. In the study's own analysis: Nucleated cell counts were estimated from reference gene primer amplification. Clones were read by immunoSEQ multiplex PCR, and TCRdb kept only the in-frame ones, dropping some. From that table come the V and J calls and clone size; the DNA was used to work out D and trimming. The table shows roughly 60,000 clones, with approximately 80% occurring only once. The chain couples TRBV12-3 or TRBV12-4 to TRBJ2-3; 9 nucleotides match TRBD1. Sample: peripheral blood. The source of this sequence is a human donor in a cohort sampled during active or convalescent COVID-19. The CDR3 DNA sequence: TGTGCCAGCAGTTCCGGGACAGGGACGCAGTATTTT. It is translated as CASSSGTGTQYF.